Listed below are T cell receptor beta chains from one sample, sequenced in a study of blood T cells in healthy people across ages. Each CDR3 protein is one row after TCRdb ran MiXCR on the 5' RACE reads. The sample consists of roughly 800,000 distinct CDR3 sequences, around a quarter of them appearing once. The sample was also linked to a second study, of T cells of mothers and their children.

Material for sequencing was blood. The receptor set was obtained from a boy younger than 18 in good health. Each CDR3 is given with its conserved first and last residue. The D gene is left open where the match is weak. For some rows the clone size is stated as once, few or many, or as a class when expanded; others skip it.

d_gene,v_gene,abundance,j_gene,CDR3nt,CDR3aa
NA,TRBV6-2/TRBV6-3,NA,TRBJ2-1,TGTGCCAGCAGGTCCGACAGGAGCTCCTACAATGAGCAGTTCTTC,CASRSDRSSYNEQFF
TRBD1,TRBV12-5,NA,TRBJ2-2,TGTGCTAGTGGTCGGACAGGGGTGGGTGGGGAGCTGTTTTTT,CASGRTGVGGELFF
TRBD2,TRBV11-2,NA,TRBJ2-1,TGTGCCAGCAGCTTAGATCTGCTAGCGGGGGGTGAGCAGTTCTTC,CASSLDLLAGGEQFF
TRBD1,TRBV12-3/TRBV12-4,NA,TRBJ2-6,TGTGCCAGTCGACAGGGGGGGTCTGGGGCCAACGTCCTGACTTTC,CASRQGGSGANVLTF
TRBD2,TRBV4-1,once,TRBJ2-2,TGCGCCAGCAGCCAAGTTCTGACGGGGGGGACGAACACCGGGGAGCTGTTTTTT,CASSQVLTGGTNTGELFF
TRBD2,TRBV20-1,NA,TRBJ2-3,TGCAGTGCTAGTCTCCGACTAGCGGGGGGGCCGGTATTCTTCGGCACAGATACGCAGTATTTT,CSASLRLAGGPVFFGTDTQYF
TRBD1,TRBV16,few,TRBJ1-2,TGTGCCAGCAGCCAAACGACAGGGGCCTATGGCTACACCTTC,CASSQTTGAYGYTF
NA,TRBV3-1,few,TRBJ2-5,TGTGCCAGCAGCCCCAGGTTCGTGGAGACCCAGTACTTC,CASSPRFVETQYF
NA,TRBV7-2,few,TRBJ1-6,TGTGCCAGCAGCTTAGCAGGGTTTGGGTCACCCCTCCACTTT,CASSLAGFGSPLHF
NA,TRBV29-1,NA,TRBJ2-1,TGCAGCGTGGCCCCTAAACTTCTCGTTTACAATGAGCAGTTCTTC,CSVAPKLLVYNEQFF
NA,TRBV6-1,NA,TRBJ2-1,TGTGCCAGCATGGGGCTAGCGTCAAGCTCCTACAATGAGCAGTTCTTC,CASMGLASSSYNEQFF
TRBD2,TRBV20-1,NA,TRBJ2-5,TGCAGTGCTAGTTCTAGCGGGGGGGAGACCCAGTACTTC,CSASSSGGETQYF
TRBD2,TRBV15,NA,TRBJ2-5,TGTGCCACCAGCAGAGGTGGAACTAGCGGGAATGCCTTGTTCTTC,CATSRGGTSGNALFF
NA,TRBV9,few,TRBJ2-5,TGTGCCAGCAGCGTAGATGGGCGGGACCAAGAGGCCCAGTACTTC,CASSVDGRDQEAQYF
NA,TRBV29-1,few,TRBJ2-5,TGCAGCGTTGGGCGCGGCACCCAAGAGACCCAGTACTTC,CSVGRGTQETQYF
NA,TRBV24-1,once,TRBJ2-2,TGTGCCACCAGTGATCGGTTGACCGGGGAGCTGTTTTTT,CATSDRLTGELFF
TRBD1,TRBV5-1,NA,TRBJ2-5,TGCGCCAGCAGCTTGAGGGACAGGGGGCCCCAAGAGACCCAGTACTTC,CASSLRDRGPQETQYF
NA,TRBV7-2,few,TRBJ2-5,TGTGCCAGCGGTCGAGGGGCGGGGTTGGGAGAAGAGACCCAGTACTTC,CASGRGAGLGEETQYF
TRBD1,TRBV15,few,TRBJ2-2,TGTACCACCAGCGGGACAGGGACCGGGGAGCTGTTTTTT,CTTSGTGTGELFF
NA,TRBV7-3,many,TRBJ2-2,TGTGCCAGCAGCCCGGGGGCCGGGGAGCTGTTTTTT,CASSPGAGELFF
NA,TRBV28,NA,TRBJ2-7,TGTGCCAGCAATGAAAGGGCCTCCTACGAGCAGTACTTC,CASNERASYEQYF
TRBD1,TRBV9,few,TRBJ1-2,TGTGCCAGCAGCGAGGGGGACAGCAGAAACTATGGCTACACCTTC,CASSEGDSRNYGYTF
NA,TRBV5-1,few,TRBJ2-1,TGCGCCAGCAGCTTTGAACTCCCCTATGAGCAGTTCTTC,CASSFELPYEQFF
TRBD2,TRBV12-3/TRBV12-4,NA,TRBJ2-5,TGTGCCAGCAGCGACGGGACTGGCGGGGGGCCCCAAGAGACCCAGTACTTC,CASSDGTGGGPQETQYF
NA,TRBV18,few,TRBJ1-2,TGTGCCAGCTCACCACCCGGCCAGGTGAACTATGGCTACACCTTC,CASSPPGQVNYGYTF
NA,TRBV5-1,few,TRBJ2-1,TGCGCCAGCAGCGCAGAAAGCTCCTACAATGGGCAGTTCTTC,CASSAESSYNGQFF
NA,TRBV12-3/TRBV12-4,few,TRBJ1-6,TGTGCCAGCAGAAGCAGGATATCACCCCTCCACTTT,CASRSRISPLHF
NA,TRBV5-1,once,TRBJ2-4,TGCGCCAGCAGCTTGGTAGCAGACCTAGCCAAAAACATTCAGTACTTC,CASSLVADLAKNIQYF
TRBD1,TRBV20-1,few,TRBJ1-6,TGCAGTGCTAGGATGACAGGGGACGATTCACCCCTCCACTTT,CSARMTGDDSPLHF
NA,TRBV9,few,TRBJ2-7,TGTGCCAGCAGCGTAGGAATTGGGGGCTACGAGCAGTACTTC,CASSVGIGGYEQYF
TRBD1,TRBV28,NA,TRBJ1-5,TGTGCCAGCAGCGACAGGGTCGTAAAGCAGCCCCAGCATTTT,CASSDRVVKQPQHF
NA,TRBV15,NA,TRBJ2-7,TGTGCCACCAGCCCAGGACGGAGCTACGAGCAGTACTTC,CATSPGRSYEQYF
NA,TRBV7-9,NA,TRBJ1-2,TGTGCCAGCAGCTTATCTCCGGTGAACTATGGCTACACCTTC,CASSLSPVNYGYTF